This T cell receptor (beta chain) was identified in a study of shared clonotypes between healthy human individuals. Whole-study results and caveats: Several donors showed sharing of approximately 5% of naive CD4 clonotypes. Sample collection involved blood only; tissue repertoires are likely different.

TCRdb's copy holds only in-frame clones and misses some; the assay was immunoSEQ multiplex PCR. The data hold about 2.1 million clones, with 85% to 95% observed a single time. Comment on this clone: Its antigen is unidentified.

The CDR3 is 19 residues long. V lost 3 bases to trimming and J lost 0 bases, with 22 bases between them. The germline gives CDR1 SGHDT, CDR2 YYEEEE. As defined, naive CD8 cells were CD45RO-negative and positively selected for CCR7, with terminally differentiated effector memory CD45RA+ cells excluded. This TCR came from a man aged 18-30 years in good health. Some clones in this sample may be carry-over from other donors' samples. The sample consisted of naive CD8+ T cells from PBMCs. J is TRBJ2-1 and V is TRBV5-6; possible D gene TRBD2, 6 bases. This CDR3 is CASSWGSRVAASSYNEQFF. As DNA, the CDR3 is TGTGCCAGCAGCTGGGGGTCGAGGGTAGCGGCCAGCTCCTACAATGAGCAGTTCTTC.